The text below deals with one TCR beta chain. Its target is not known. The CDR3 runs 14 residues. The V gene end was trimmed by 4 bases and the J gene end by 10 bases; junction bases not matched to a gene: 11. Germline V CDR1 and CDR2: SGHDT, YYEEEE. Tumor samples were taken before definitive surgery or chemotherapy. Using immunoSEQ multiplex PCR, the repertoire was profiled, and TCRdb retains in-frame clones only, with some absent. Of 5,000 or so clones in the sample, roughly 70% were seen once. These data originate in a study of high-grade serous ovarian cancer treatment subgroups. The overall study: On average, approximately 14,000 reads and thousands of unique TCR beta rearrangements were obtained per sample. Study-level findings and limits: Different patients shared almost no repertoire; same-patient tumors shared roughly 0.11 to 0.8. Spatial context was lost because tumors were sequenced in bulk.

Sequences were obtained from tumor tissue. This TCR came from a human donor with high-grade serous ovarian cancer. The chain carries TRBV5-6 and TRBJ2-1, with 7 bases that match TRBD1. In DNA, the CDR3 is TGTGCCAGCAGCCTGGTACCGACAGGGCGGGAGCAGTTCTTC. Its translation: CASSLVPTGREQFF.